Presented here are 18 T cell receptor beta chains from one specimen sequenced in a study of blood T cells in healthy people across ages. Together with a sample-barcoded 5' primer, a J-beta primer mix was included in a second PCR lasting roughly 6 to 12 cycles. One entry per CDR3 protein results from TCRdb running MiXCR on the 5' RACE reads. The repertoire includes 1.5 million to 2 million distinct CDR3 sequences, roughly a third of them detected once, and about 10% sits in the top ten. The sequenced sample consisted of blood. These receptors originate from a woman younger than 45 in good health.

J is TRBJ2-1 and V is TRBV3-1; 9 bases align to TRBD2. CDR1 is LGHDT, CDR2 YNNKEL, per germline (reference sequence). This CDR3 has 17 amino acids. V trimming: 1 base; J trimming: 2 bases; junction bases outside the gene matches: 6. CDR3 sequence (DNA): TGTGCCAGCAGCCAAGGATGGCTAGCGGGACCCTACAATGAGCAGTTCTTC. Encoded protein: CASSQGWLAGPYNEQFF.

In regard to this clonotype: This may come from a read error, since a much larger clone is one base off. The V call is TRBV7-9, the J call TRBJ2-1; a weak D match, TRBD2 (6 bases). This CDR3 region has 15 residues. Germline V CDR1 and CDR2: SEHNR, FQNEAQ (reference sequence). Trimming left V 6 bases short and J 11 bases short, with 23 bases between. CDR3 nucleotides: TGTGCCAGCAGTGAGCGGGCCAAGGTGGGGAATAAGCAGTTCTTC. This encodes CASSERAKVGNKQFF.

This clonotype was observed a few times. The V call is TRBV30, the J call TRBJ1-2, with 10 bases fitting TRBD1. Germline V lookup: CDR1 GTSNPN, CDR2 SVGIG (reference sequence). The CDR3 contains 14 residues. Unmatched junction bases numbered 9, after V lost 4 bases and J lost 7 bases. CDR3 DNA sequence: TGTGCCTGGAACCGGGACAGGGGAATTCGTGGCTACACCTTC. Translated, it gives CAWNRDRGIRGYTF.

This clonotype was seen a few times. This chain uses TRBV7-2 with TRBJ1-5, with D possibly TRBD1 on 6 matching bases. Deletions cut 2 bases from V and 7 bases from J, with 18 bases between. The germline gives CDR1 SGHTA, CDR2 FQGNSA. The CDR3 spans 16 residues. The CDR3 protein is CASSLRGGVTGQPQHF. The CDR3 bases are TGTGCCAGCAGCTTACGCGGGGGAGTTACAGGGCAGCCCCAGCATTTT.

This clonotype was picked up a small number of times. V is TRBV4-1 and J is TRBJ1-2; D is unresolved. Germline CDR1 is MGHRA and CDR2 is YSYEKL. This CDR3 region has 17 residues. V was clipped by 1 base and J by 2 bases, with 17 bases between them. CDR3 sequence: CASSQAVPRRENYGYTF. The CDR3 DNA reads TGCGCCAGCAGCCAAGCAGTTCCACGGAGGGAGAACTATGGCTACACCTTC.

The genes are TRBV6-8 and TRBJ2-7; possibly TRBD2 for D (5 bases). The CDR3 has 14 residues. V lost 6 bases and J lost 2, with 14 bases in between. Germline V gene lookup returns CDR1 MNHGY and CDR2 SAAAGT. The CDR3 DNA is TGTGCCAGCAGCGATAGAGCGCGGGCCTACGAGCAGTACTTC. It encodes CASSDRARAYEQYF.

A few counts support this clonotype. The chain joins TRBV27 to TRBJ2-3; possibly TRBD2 for D (6 bases). The CDR3 runs to 15 residues. V lost 1 base to trimming and J lost 1 base, with 9 bases between them. Germline CDR1 MNHEY, CDR2 SMNVEV (reference sequence). This chain's CDR3 is CASSLYGRGTDTQYF. Written as DNA, the CDR3 is TGTGCCAGCAGTTTATACGGGAGAGGCACAGATACGCAGTATTTT.

This sequence joins TRBV2 and TRBJ2-5; TRBD2 agrees at 7 bases. The CDR3 covers 16 residues. Germline-derived CDR1 and CDR2 are SNHLY and FYNNEI. V gave up 4 bases and J gave up 4 bases; unmatched junction bases: 12. The CDR3: CASSGDGGSWSETQYF. DNA for the CDR3: TGTGCCAGCAGTGGAGATGGCGGGAGTTGGTCAGAGACCCAGTACTTC.

The rearrangement uses TRBV20-1 and TRBJ2-3, with D unresolved. Looked up from germline, CDR1 is DFQATT and CDR2 is SNEGSKA (reference sequence). The CDR3 extends over 12 amino acids. V shed 3 bases and J shed 11 bases, with 15 bases lying between them. The CDR3 region is CSASPELIKQYF. The CDR3 nucleotides are TGCAGTGCTAGTCCCGAGCTGATCAAGCAGTATTTT.

This clonotype was counted only a few times. The chain uses TRBV24-1 and TRBJ2-7; 8 bases agree with TRBD2. This CDR3 is built from 15 residues. Germline V gives CDR1 KGHDR, CDR2 SFDVKD. V was clipped by 6 bases and J by 3 bases; unmatched bases: 9. The CDR3 loop reads CATSPGGLGGYEQYF. The CDR3 nucleotides are TGTGCCACCAGTCCCGGGGGACTAGGAGGCTACGAGCAGTACTTC.

The chain combines TRBV11-2 with TRBJ2-5; D is undetermined. The better agreement between TRBJ2-7 and the DNA end casts doubt on the J call. There are 14 residues in the CDR3. Germline V gene lookup returns CDR1 SGHAT and CDR2 FQNNGV. The CDR3 here is CASSLDRFGDEQYF. CDR3 in DNA: TGTGCCAGCAGCTTAGACCGATTTGGCGACGAGCAGTACTTC.

With regard to this clonotype: The conserved closing phenylalanine or tryptophan is absent in this CDR3, likely reflecting a read error. It is unclear where the CDR3 begins or ends on the DNA, so no DNA is shown, and the CDR3 is as TCRdb lists it. V and J are TRBV29-1 and TRBJ2-5; the D call TRBD2 from the table was never checked on the DNA. Germline-derived CDR1 and CDR2 are SQVTM and ANQGSEA. The CDR3 region is 13 residues in length, termini included. CDR3 region: CSVVGGRGYTFGS.

This clonotype was found a few times. J is TRBJ2-5 and V is TRBV5-6, with D tentatively TRBD2 (6 bases). The germline V gene encodes CDR1 SGHDT and CDR2 YYEEEE. V gave up 0 bases and J gave up 5 bases, with 11 bases separating them. This CDR3 contains 14 residues. The DNA of the CDR3 is TGTGCCAGCAGCTTGGCGGGGGTCACCGAGACCCAGTACTTC. Translated, it gives CASSLAGVTETQYF.

This clonotype has a handful of counts. The rearrangement uses TRBV5-1 and TRBJ2-7; D remains unclear. CDR3 size: 14 residues. Germline CDR1 is SGHRS and CDR2 is YFSETQ. V was clipped by 0 bases and J by 0 bases, with 7 bases between them. The CDR3 sequence is CASSLETYSYEQYF. CDR3 nucleotides: TGCGCCAGCAGCTTGGAGACGTACTCCTACGAGCAGTACTTC.

This chain links TRBV29-1 with TRBJ1-2, with D possibly being TRBD1 (5 bases). The length of the CDR3 is 14 residues. Germline V lookup: CDR1 SQVTM, CDR2 ANQGSEA. V lost 5 bases and J lost 7, with 20 bases in between. CDR3: CSVPSKQGPGGYTF. The CDR3 nucleotides are TGCAGCGTTCCGTCTAAGCAGGGTCCGGGTGGCTACACCTTC. Together with reference TRBV29-1 and TRBJ1-2, the CDR3 gives the full variable domain: SAVISQKPSRDICQRGTSLTIQCQVDSQVTMMFWYRQQPGQSLTLIATANQGSEATYESGFVIDKFPISRPNLTFSTLTVSNMSPEDSSIYLCSVPSKQGPGGYTFGSGTRLTVV.

CDR3 sequence (DNA): TGTGCCAGCTCCCGGACATTATATGAAAAACTGTTTTTT. Translating gives CASSRTLYEKLFF. The chain combines TRBV6-6 with TRBJ1-4, with D possibly TRBD1 on 5 matching bases. This CDR3 contains 13 residues. CDR1 and CDR2 (germline): MNHNY, SVGAGI (reference sequence). V dropped 8 bases and J dropped 6 bases, with 13 bases sitting between them.

This clonotype was recorded a few times. The genes are TRBV5-1 and TRBJ2-5; no firm D call. The length of the CDR3 is 16 residues. V lost 1 base to trimming and J lost 2 bases, with 15 bases between them. Germline V gene data show CDR1 as SGHRS and CDR2 as YFSETQ. This chain's CDR3 is CASSLRITEKQETQYF. The CDR3, as DNA: TGCGCCAGCAGCTTGCGCATAACAGAGAAACAAGAGACCCAGTACTTC.

This clonotype was counted between two and nine times. This sequence joins TRBV10-3 and TRBJ2-7, with D possibly TRBD2 on 6 matching bases. Germline loops: CDR1 ENHRY, CDR2 SYGVKD. The V end was cut by 3 bases, the J end by 2 bases, with 20 bases between. The CDR3 sequence is 17 residues long. CDR3 sequence (DNA): TGTGCCATCAGTGACACTATTGGGACTGGCATCGCCTACGAGCAGTACTTC. Protein: CAISDTIGTGIAYEQYF.